The clone carrying this TCR beta chain appeared a few times. Its antigen is unknown. The CDR3 has 15 amino acids. With 4 bases clipped from V and 6 bases from J, the junction kept 6 bases outside the gene matches. Per the germline V gene, CDR1 is LNHDA and CDR2 is SQIVND (reference sequence). The study ran its PCR with 60 Vbeta and 13 Jbeta primers. Here immunoSEQ multiplex PCR was the method, and the copy in TCRdb shows in-frame clones only, minus some. Counted here are some 120,000 clones, 74% occurring once; the ten biggest clones make up just over 2%. The entry originates in a study of cytomegalovirus exposure and HLA in healthy donors. Turning to the study itself: Roughly 170 million T cells yielded roughly 120 million unique TCR beta sequences in earlier analysis.

The CMV serostatus of this donor went unrecorded. Study-level results: When a later analysis was performed, an Asian-associated ancestry cluster reportedly had fewer N-insertions than the roughly 640-donor mean.

This rearrangement joins TRBV19 to TRBJ1-5; TRBD1 matches at 10 bases. This TCR was recovered from a human donor in good health. The sequenced sample was PBMCs. CDR3 DNA: TGTGCCAGTAGTACGAGACAGGGGGCGGTTCAGCCCCAGCATTTT. Translation: CASSTRQGAVQPQHF.